The 27 T cell receptor beta chains below come from one sample, sequenced in a study of T cells after yellow fever vaccination. TCRdb reprocessed the 5' RACE reads with MiXCR, giving one entry per CDR3 protein. The data contain over 150,000 distinct CDR3 sequences, 6.2% of them singletons. Material: CD4+ T cells sorted from PBMCs, obtained on the day of the first yellow fever vaccination. The receptors originated from a man younger than 35 who received the YFV17D yellow fever vaccine.

The genes are TRBV4-3 and TRBJ1-5; D is uncertain. Germline V CDR1 and CDR2: LGHNA, YSLEER. V lost 0 bases, J lost 5 bases, and 11 bases lay in between. The CDR3 sequence is 15 residues long. CDR3 bases: TGCGCCAGCAGCCAAGATTCGGCAGGAGATCAGCCCCAGCATTTT. It is translated as CASSQDSAGDQPQHF.

This clonotype was detected ten times or more. J is TRBJ2-5 and V is TRBV5-1; maybe TRBD1 (6 bases). Germline lookup yields CDR1 SGHRS and CDR2 YFSETQ. With 4 bases removed from V and 2 bases from J, the gap between germline ends came to 12 bases. The CDR3 loop spans 14 amino acids. The CDR3 spells CASSARDNQETQYF. The CDR3 coding sequence is TGCGCCAGCAGCGCACGGGACAATCAAGAGACCCAGTACTTC.

The chain has TRBV2 and TRBJ2-5; D unclear. Germline V gene sequence: CDR1 SNHLY, CDR2 FYNNEI. Trimming took 0 bases from V and 0 from J, leaving 8 bases between them. The CDR3 is 15 residues long. CDR3 in DNA: TGTGCCAGCAGTGAAGCGCAAGGGTACCAAGAGACCCAGTACTTC. Its translation: CASSEAQGYQETQYF.

The chain combines TRBV5-1 with TRBJ1-6; weak D call: TRBD1 (5 bases). CDR1 and CDR2 (germline): SGHRS, YFSETQ. This CDR3 spans 15 amino acids. Trimming took 2 bases from V and 10 from J, leaving 16 bases between them. DNA of the CDR3: TGCGCCAGCAGCTTTACAGCTAGGGGCAACTCACCCCTCCACTTT. Encoded protein: CASSFTARGNSPLHF.

Here the CDR3 DNA reads TGTGCCAGTAGTATCATATGGGAAGCGGGCAATCAGCCCCAGCATTTT. It encodes CASSIIWEAGNQPQHF. The chain links TRBV19 to TRBJ1-5; D unclear. This CDR3 region has 16 residues. V lost 3 bases and J 2 bases, leaving 14 bases between the germline ends. Germline V lookup: CDR1 LNHDA, CDR2 SQIVND (reference sequence).

This chain connects TRBV5-1 to TRBJ1-4, with D possibly TRBD1 on 6 matching bases. CDR1 and CDR2 from the germline V gene are SGHRS and YFSETQ. The germline V and J ends were trimmed by 4 bases and 7 bases, with 20 bases remaining between them. The CDR3 totals 16 residues. The CDR3, as DNA: TGCGCCAGCAGCGACACAGGGCTATCACGGGGTGAAAAACTGTTTTTT. Translation gives CASSDTGLSRGEKLFF.

The table lists this clonotype with many counts. The chain carries TRBV5-1 and TRBJ2-1; TRBD2 might be the D (7 bases). The germline CDR1 and CDR2 sequences are SGHRS and YFSETQ. The CDR3 runs to 14 residues. Between the trimmed V and J ends, which lost 5 bases and 3 bases, there was a span of 12 bases. The CDR3 spells CASSGGGRYNEQFF. CDR3 nucleotides: TGCGCCAGCAGTGGCGGGGGCCGCTACAATGAGCAGTTCTTC.

The CDR3 region is CATSDFKAGDYNEQFF. DNA of the CDR3: TGTGCCACCAGTGATTTTAAGGCGGGGGATTACAATGAGCAGTTCTTC. V and J are TRBV24-1 and TRBJ2-1; 7 bases line up with TRBD2. Germline assignment: CDR1 KGHDR and CDR2 SFDVKD. With V trimmed by 1 base and J by 4 bases, 6 bases remained unmatched. The CDR3 has 16 residues.

The rearrangement links TRBV20-1 to TRBJ2-5; TRBD2 agrees at 8 bases. Per germline, CDR1 DFQATT and CDR2 SNEGSKA (reference sequence). The CDR3 covers 15 residues. The V gene end was trimmed by 6 bases and the J gene end by 7 bases; junction bases not matched to a gene: 16. This CDR3 reads CSAVDPSGGGGTQYF. CDR3 in DNA: TGCAGTGCCGTAGACCCTTCCGGGGGGGGCGGGACCCAGTACTTC.

The J gene is TRBJ1-5, the V gene TRBV7-8; the D is unclear. The CDR3 consists of 16 residues. V lost 6 bases, J lost 4 bases, and 19 bases lay in between. Germline V gene lookup returns CDR1 SGHVS and CDR2 FQNEAQ. The CDR3 protein is CASSFSGHGLNQPQHF. The CDR3 DNA reads as TGTGCCAGCAGTTTTTCGGGCCACGGATTAAATCAGCCCCAGCATTTT.

This sequence joins TRBV4-2 and TRBJ2-5, with D hard to call. The CDR3 is 15 amino acids. From germline, CDR1 is LGHNA and CDR2 YNFKEQ. V dropped 0 bases and J dropped 5 bases, with 13 bases sitting between them. In DNA, the CDR3 is TGTGCCAGCAGCCAAGATTCGCCAGCAAGGGAGACCCAGTACTTC. Its protein product is CASSQDSPARETQYF.

This clonotype has a count of ten or more. The V gene is TRBV3-1, the J gene TRBJ2-7; 11 bases are shared with TRBD2. Germline assignment: CDR1 LGHDT and CDR2 YNNKEL (reference sequence). The CDR3 runs 15 residues. Losses at the gene ends were 0 bases for V and 9 bases for J; bases not matched to a gene: 7. CDR3 nucleotides: TGTGCCAGCAGCCAAGATTCAGGCGGACTAGCGGGGCAGTACTTC. Translation: CASSQDSGGLAGQYF.

This clonotype occurred many times. The chain combines TRBV5-6 with TRBJ2-7, with 11 bases fitting TRBD1. Germline CDR1 and CDR2: SGHDT and YYEEEE. The V and J ends lost 9 bases and 3 bases, in that order; junction bases with no gene match: 8. This CDR3 comprises 14 residues. The CDR3 protein is CATKRTGGYYEQYV. In nucleotides, the CDR3 is TGTGCCACAAAACGGACAGGGGGCTACTACGAGCAGTACGTC.

This chain links TRBV28 with TRBJ1-3, with TRBD1 identical over 10 bases. This CDR3 region has 16 residues. J lost 7 bases, V lost 6 bases, and 12 bases had no gene match. The germline V gene encodes CDR1 MDHEN and CDR2 SYDVKM. The CDR3 reads CASRSSGTGDANTIYF. The CDR3 coding sequence is TGTGCCAGCAGATCCTCGGGGACAGGGGACGCGAACACCATATATTTT.

Notes on this clonotype: This clone may be a read error of a much larger clone one base away. The CDR3 reads CASRGQYTEAFF. CDR3 coding DNA: TGTGCCAGCAGGGGGCAGTACACTGAAGCTTTCTTT. The chain uses TRBV27 and TRBJ1-1; D might be TRBD1 (5 bases). CDR3 length equals 12 residues. Germline assignment: CDR1 MNHEY and CDR2 SMNVEV (reference sequence). Trimming pared 6 bases from V and 3 bases from J, leaving 8 bases between.

Ten or more counts support this clonotype. The chain couples TRBV20-1 to TRBJ2-1; D possibly matches TRBD1 or TRBD2 (5 bases each). Germline CDR1 and CDR2: DFQATT and SNEGSKA (reference sequence). Trimming took off 3 bases at V and 6 bases at J, with 12 bases between the two ends. CDR3 size: 13 residues. DNA for the CDR3: TGCAGTGCTAGGATCCCCGGGGCCAATGAGCAGTTCTTC. Amino acids: CSARIPGANEQFF.

There are a few counts of this clonotype. The chain combines TRBV12-3 or TRBV12-4 with TRBJ1-1, with D unresolved. V was pared by 4 bases and J by 1 base, with 10 bases between. The CDR3 extends over 14 amino acids. The CDR3 nucleotides are TGTGCCAGCAGTTATCCGGCAGGGAACACTGAAGCTTTCTTT. As protein: CASSYPAGNTEAFF.

Worth noting for this clonotype: At one end, the junction sequence differs from germline, possibly due to a read error. V is TRBV5-6 and J is TRBJ2-5; D ambiguous. The CDR3 spans 14 residues. The germline V gene has CDR1 SGHDT and CDR2 YYEEEE. The DNA for the CDR3 is TGTGCCATCAGCTCCGGGCCCCTCCAAGAGACCCAGTACTTC. Translating it yields CAISSGPLQETQYF.

This clonotype was observed a handful of times. V gene TRBV11-2 combines with J gene TRBJ2-3; tentatively, D is TRBD1 (5 bases). The length of the CDR3 is 16 residues. Trimming removed 5 bases at V and 4 bases at J, with 19 bases between. The germline gives CDR1 SGHAT, CDR2 FQNNGV. CDR3 amino acids: CASSRPAGFYSDTQYF. For the CDR3, the DNA is TGTGCCAGCAGCCGCCCTGCAGGGTTTTACTCAGATACGCAGTATTTT.

Written as DNA, the CDR3 is TGTGCCATCAGTGAACAAGTAAGCACAGATACGCAGTATTTT. The encoded protein is CAISEQVSTDTQYF. The V call is TRBV10-3, the J call TRBJ2-3; D is unresolved. Germline CDR1 reads ENHRY; CDR2 reads SYGVKD. V was pared by 3 bases and J by 0 bases, with 7 bases between. The CDR3 runs to 14 residues.

This clonotype showed up many times. The V call is TRBV12-3 or TRBV12-4, the J call TRBJ1-4, with TRBD1 matching over 9 bases. The CDR3 consists of 15 residues. The J segment lost 5 bases and the V segment lost 4 bases, leaving 5 bases of the junction unmatched. CDR3 protein: CASSWGQGGNEKLFF. The CDR3 DNA is TGTGCCAGCAGTTGGGGACAGGGAGGAAATGAAAAACTGTTTTTT.

This clonotype has a count of ten or more. V and J are TRBV7-3 and TRBJ2-3, with 7 bases matching TRBD2. Trimming at V came to 4 bases and at J to 2 bases, leaving 6 bases not matched to a gene. The CDR3 is 15 amino acids. Per germline, CDR1 SGHTA and CDR2 FQGTGA. CDR3 sequence reads: CASSSVSGATDTQYF. The DNA for the CDR3 is TGTGCCAGCAGCTCCGTGAGCGGGGCCACAGATACGCAGTATTTT.

The chain combines TRBV5-1 with TRBJ2-2; D might be TRBD2 (5 bases). The V and J ends lost 0 bases and 3 bases respectively, with 24 bases between them. Germline V gene sequence: CDR1 SGHRS, CDR2 YFSETQ. The length of the CDR3 is 20 residues. The CDR3 protein is CASSLALGIGRRAYTGELFF. CDR3 coding DNA: TGCGCCAGCAGCTTGGCTTTAGGTATCGGTCGGCGGGCTTACACCGGGGAGCTGTTTTTT.

This clonotype was seen repeatedly, ten times or more. The gene calls are TRBV4-1 and TRBJ2-2; 12 bases line up with TRBD2. Germline trimming cut 4 bases from V and 9 bases from J; bases unmatched to any gene: 6. There are 15 residues in the CDR3. The germline V gene has CDR1 MGHRA and CDR2 YSYEKL. CDR3 sequence reads: CASSRGLAGPRELFF. For the CDR3, the DNA is TGCGCCAGCAGCCGAGGACTAGCGGGGCCCCGGGAGCTGTTTTTT.

This clonotype was observed at least ten times. The CDR3 region is CASSLTGSYNEQFF. CDR3 nucleotide sequence: TGTGCCAGCAGTTTAACAGGAAGCTACAATGAGCAGTTCTTC. V gene TRBV28 combines with J gene TRBJ2-1; a possible D gene is TRBD1 (5 bases). This CDR3 has 14 amino acids. With 2 bases removed from V and 3 bases from J, the gap between germline ends came to 8 bases. CDR1 is MDHEN and CDR2 is SYDVKM in the germline V gene.

V and J are TRBV30 and TRBJ2-3, with 10 positions matching TRBD2. CDR3 size: 16 residues. Germline V lookup: CDR1 GTSNPN, CDR2 SVGIG (reference sequence). With V trimmed by 2 bases and J by 3 bases, 8 bases remained unmatched. The DNA of the CDR3 is TGTGCCTGGAGTCGAGGAGCGGGGGGGTTAACAGATACGCAGTATTTT. This codes for CAWSRGAGGLTDTQYF.

V usage is TRBV4-2 and J usage is TRBJ2-1; D is perhaps TRBD1 or TRBD2 (6 bases each). The CDR3 covers 16 residues. Germline CDR1 is LGHNA and CDR2 is YNFKEQ. V dropped 4 bases and J dropped 6 bases, with 19 bases sitting between them. The CDR3 DNA reads as TGTGCCAGCAGCCCTGGGGGGCTGACGATCGCCAATGAGCAGTTCTTC. Its protein product is CASSPGGLTIANEQFF.